Below, 6 T cell receptor beta chains from the same sample are listed, as sequenced in a study of T cell responses to AZD1222 COVID-19 vaccine (dated by TCRdb to 2020 to 2023). In the paper's terms, the time point label means: about 28 days (+/-7) after the second vaccine dose. The library was generated by the immunoSEQ multiplex PCR assay. In TCRdb, the immuneACCESS table is reduced to in-frame sequences with V and J assigned. These tables do not hold every clone; where another copy was compared, an unresolved V gene accounts for under half, and the others remain unexplained. In this sample the table shows approximately 150,000 clones, 90% to 95% of which occur a single time. The ten top clones hold 3.5% to 4% of the sample. The source material was peripheral blood, sampled 28 days after the second AZD1222 dose. These receptors came from an adult who received the AZD1222 COVID-19 vaccine.

The chain uses TRBV21-1 and TRBJ2-7; TRBD1 is the table's D call and was not checked against the DNA. TRBV21-1 is annotated as a pseudogene. The length of the CDR3 is 14 residues. The CDR3 DNA reads as TGTGCCAGCAGCACAAGACAGGGGGCCGACGAGCAGTACTTC. Its translation: CASSTRQGADEQYF.

V usage is TRBV6-5 and J usage is TRBJ1-6; D is unclear. CDR3 length: 13 residues. Germline values: CDR1 MNHEY, CDR2 SVGAGI. V was cut by 6 bases and J by 9 bases, with 12 bases left in between. CDR3 coding DNA: TGTGCCAGCAGGACTCGGGATCGTTCACCCCTCCACTTT. Encoded protein: CASRTRDRSPLHF.

The chain has TRBV3-1 (or the pseudogene TRBV3-2) and TRBJ2-7; D may be TRBD2 (6 bases). The CDR3 contains 15 residues. V dropped 0 bases and J dropped 7 bases, with 16 bases sitting between them. Per the germline V gene, CDR1 is LGHDT and CDR2 is YNNKEL (reference sequence). The CDR3 loop reads CASSQDGGFEDEQYF. The DNA for the CDR3 is TGTGCCAGCAGCCAAGATGGGGGGTTTGAGGATGAGCAGTACTTC.

The genes are TRBV12-3 or TRBV12-4 and TRBJ2-7; 7 nucleotides agree with TRBD1. The CDR3 is made up of 13 amino acids. V was clipped by 6 bases and J by 6 bases; unmatched bases: 8. The CDR3 is CASSPTGIREQYF. Here the CDR3 DNA reads TGTGCCAGCAGCCCGACAGGGATCCGCGAGCAGTACTTC.

This rearrangement joins TRBV4-1 to TRBJ2-2; 12 nucleotides line up with TRBD2. V lost 4 bases, J lost 5 bases, and 5 bases stayed unmatched. Germline V gives CDR1 MGHRA, CDR2 YSYEKL. The CDR3 is 16 amino acids. Here the CDR3 reads CASSRGLAGSTGELFF. Here the CDR3 DNA reads TGCGCCAGCAGCCGTGGACTAGCGGGAAGTACCGGGGAGCTGTTTTTT.

V and J are TRBV30 and TRBJ1-1; D remains unclear. Germline-derived CDR1 and CDR2 are GTSNPN and SVGIG (reference sequence). This CDR3 comprises 15 residues. Trimming took off 0 bases at V and 7 bases at J, with 18 bases between the two ends. The CDR3 reads CAWSVREGRVSEAFF. The CDR3 DNA reads as TGTGCCTGGAGTGTACGTGAGGGTCGGGTTAGTGAAGCTTTCTTT.